This T cell receptor (beta chain) was found in a study of cytotoxic CD8 clonotypes in ibrutinib-treated CLL. Study-wide results and limits: Public clonotypes, found uncommonly, either contracted or stayed stable on treatment.

Trimming pared 11 bases from V and 1 base from J, leaving 12 bases between. CDR3 length equals 13 residues. Looked up from germline, CDR1 is ENHRY and CDR2 is SYGVKD. This clone ranks as medium-sized. Its antigen remains unknown. Only in-frame clones appear in the TCRdb table, and some are missing; sequencing was by immunoSEQ multiplex PCR. Of 35,000 or so clones detected, almost 70% appear once; the ten largest clones hold roughly 25%. The receptor comes from a human donor with chronic lymphocytic leukemia. V is TRBV10-3 and J is TRBJ1-5; perhaps TRBD1 as D (6 bases). The material was PBMCs, obtained before ibrutinib treatment. Here the CDR3 reads CAARGASNQPQHF. CDR3 bases: TGTGCCGCCCGGGGGGCGAGCAATCAGCCCCAGCATTTT.